This T cell receptor (beta chain) originates from a study of cytomegalovirus exposure and HLA in healthy donors. The PCR used 60 Vbeta and 13 Jbeta primers. Clones were sequenced by immunoSEQ multiplex PCR, and TCRdb holds only the in-frame ones, with some missing. The sample holds around 160,000 clones, roughly four fifths seen once. There are 15 residues in the CDR3. Per germline, CDR1 SGHDT and CDR2 YYEEEE. The ends were cut back, 1 base at V and 0 bases at J, with 10 bases in the middle. This sequence was found in a man in his fifties in good health and CMV-seropositive. V usage is TRBV5-6 and J usage is TRBJ1-1; D possibly corresponds to TRBD1 (5 bases). The specimen was PBMCs. The CDR3 DNA reads as TGTGCCAGCAGCTTGTCGGCAGGGATGAACACTGAAGCTTTCTTT. Its protein product is CASSLSAGMNTEAFF.